Below, one T cell receptor (beta chain) is given with its context. Its antigen is currently unknown. The sample comes from a study of blood T cells in healthy people across ages. Study-wide results and caveats: Without sorted subsets, naive and antigen-experienced compartments could not be conclusively compared.

A second about 6 to 11 cycle PCR used barcoded and J-beta primers. Each cDNA molecule was tagged by a template-switch adaptor that had 12 random nucleotides. A single record per CDR3 protein comes from TCRdb applying MiXCR to the 5' RACE reads. This sample carries approximately 800,000 distinct CDR3 sequences, about 56% of them seen once, and the ten largest clones take around 24%. The CDR3 sequence is 14 residues long. The ends lost 6 bases at V and 5 bases at J; junction bases unmatched: 2. The germline V gene encodes CDR1 KGHDR and CDR2 SFDVKD. This chain links TRBV24-1 with TRBJ2-5, with 13 bases fitting TRBD2. The TCR was taken from a man aged 35 to 55 in good health. Material: blood. CDR3 in amino acids: CATSSLAGGETQYF. DNA of the CDR3: TGTGCCACCAGTTCACTAGCGGGAGGGGAGACCCAGTACTTC.